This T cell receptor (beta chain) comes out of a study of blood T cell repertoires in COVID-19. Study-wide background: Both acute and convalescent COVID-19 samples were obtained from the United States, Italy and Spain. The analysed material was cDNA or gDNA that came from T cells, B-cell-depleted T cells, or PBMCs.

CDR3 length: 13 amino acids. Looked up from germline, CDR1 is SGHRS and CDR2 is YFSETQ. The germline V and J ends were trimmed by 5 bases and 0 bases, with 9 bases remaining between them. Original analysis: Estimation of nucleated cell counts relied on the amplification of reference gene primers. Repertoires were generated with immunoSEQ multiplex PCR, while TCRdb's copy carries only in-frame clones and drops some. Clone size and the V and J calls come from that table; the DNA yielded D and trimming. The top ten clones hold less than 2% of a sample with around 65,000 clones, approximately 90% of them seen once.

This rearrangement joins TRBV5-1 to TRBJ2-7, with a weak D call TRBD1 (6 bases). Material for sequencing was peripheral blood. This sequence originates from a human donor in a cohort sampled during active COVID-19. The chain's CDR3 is CASSTGSSYEQYF. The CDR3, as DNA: TGCGCCAGCAGTACAGGGAGCTCCTACGAGCAGTACTTC.